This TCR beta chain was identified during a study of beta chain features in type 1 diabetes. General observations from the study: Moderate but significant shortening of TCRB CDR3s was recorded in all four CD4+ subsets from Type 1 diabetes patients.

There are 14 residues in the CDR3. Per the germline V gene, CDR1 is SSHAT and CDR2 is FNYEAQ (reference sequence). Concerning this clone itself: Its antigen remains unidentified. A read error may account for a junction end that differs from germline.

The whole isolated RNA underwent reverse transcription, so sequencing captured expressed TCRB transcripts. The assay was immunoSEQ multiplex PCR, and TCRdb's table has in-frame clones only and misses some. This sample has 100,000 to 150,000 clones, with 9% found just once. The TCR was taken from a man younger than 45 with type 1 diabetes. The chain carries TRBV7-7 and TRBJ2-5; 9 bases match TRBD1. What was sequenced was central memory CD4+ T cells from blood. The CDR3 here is CASSVGTGSQTQYF. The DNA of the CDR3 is TGTGCTAGCAGCGTAGGGACAGGGTCACAGACCCAGTACTTC.